This T cell receptor beta chain was profiled in a study of shared clonotypes between healthy human individuals. About the study: A donor's plate count was three for CD4 naive and three for CD4 memory; CD8 naive had two and CD8 memory one. Study-wide findings and caveats: The authors expected sequencing depth to affect clonotype sharing among donors. Researchers found naive subsets generally carried larger estimated richness than memory subsets.

The CDR3 covers 14 residues. Per the germline V gene, CDR1 is MNHNY and CDR2 is SVGAGI (reference sequence). The J segment lost 2 bases and the V segment lost 8 bases, leaving 6 bases of the junction unmatched. With regard to this clone: Its antigen remains unidentified.

Assay used: immunoSEQ multiplex PCR; TCRdb lists only in-frame clones, some missing. The sample records nearly 1,000,000 clones, approximately 80% being singletons. The sample taken for sequencing was memory CD4+ T cells sorted from blood. Subset noted: CD45RA-negative fraction. This clonotype originated in a man between 18 and 29 years old in good health. The chain recombines TRBV6-6 with TRBJ1-3, with TRBD1 identical over 7 bases. The CDR3 DNA reads as TGTGCCAGCTCGATCGGGACAGCTGGAAACACCATATATTTT. Translating gives CASSIGTAGNTIYF.